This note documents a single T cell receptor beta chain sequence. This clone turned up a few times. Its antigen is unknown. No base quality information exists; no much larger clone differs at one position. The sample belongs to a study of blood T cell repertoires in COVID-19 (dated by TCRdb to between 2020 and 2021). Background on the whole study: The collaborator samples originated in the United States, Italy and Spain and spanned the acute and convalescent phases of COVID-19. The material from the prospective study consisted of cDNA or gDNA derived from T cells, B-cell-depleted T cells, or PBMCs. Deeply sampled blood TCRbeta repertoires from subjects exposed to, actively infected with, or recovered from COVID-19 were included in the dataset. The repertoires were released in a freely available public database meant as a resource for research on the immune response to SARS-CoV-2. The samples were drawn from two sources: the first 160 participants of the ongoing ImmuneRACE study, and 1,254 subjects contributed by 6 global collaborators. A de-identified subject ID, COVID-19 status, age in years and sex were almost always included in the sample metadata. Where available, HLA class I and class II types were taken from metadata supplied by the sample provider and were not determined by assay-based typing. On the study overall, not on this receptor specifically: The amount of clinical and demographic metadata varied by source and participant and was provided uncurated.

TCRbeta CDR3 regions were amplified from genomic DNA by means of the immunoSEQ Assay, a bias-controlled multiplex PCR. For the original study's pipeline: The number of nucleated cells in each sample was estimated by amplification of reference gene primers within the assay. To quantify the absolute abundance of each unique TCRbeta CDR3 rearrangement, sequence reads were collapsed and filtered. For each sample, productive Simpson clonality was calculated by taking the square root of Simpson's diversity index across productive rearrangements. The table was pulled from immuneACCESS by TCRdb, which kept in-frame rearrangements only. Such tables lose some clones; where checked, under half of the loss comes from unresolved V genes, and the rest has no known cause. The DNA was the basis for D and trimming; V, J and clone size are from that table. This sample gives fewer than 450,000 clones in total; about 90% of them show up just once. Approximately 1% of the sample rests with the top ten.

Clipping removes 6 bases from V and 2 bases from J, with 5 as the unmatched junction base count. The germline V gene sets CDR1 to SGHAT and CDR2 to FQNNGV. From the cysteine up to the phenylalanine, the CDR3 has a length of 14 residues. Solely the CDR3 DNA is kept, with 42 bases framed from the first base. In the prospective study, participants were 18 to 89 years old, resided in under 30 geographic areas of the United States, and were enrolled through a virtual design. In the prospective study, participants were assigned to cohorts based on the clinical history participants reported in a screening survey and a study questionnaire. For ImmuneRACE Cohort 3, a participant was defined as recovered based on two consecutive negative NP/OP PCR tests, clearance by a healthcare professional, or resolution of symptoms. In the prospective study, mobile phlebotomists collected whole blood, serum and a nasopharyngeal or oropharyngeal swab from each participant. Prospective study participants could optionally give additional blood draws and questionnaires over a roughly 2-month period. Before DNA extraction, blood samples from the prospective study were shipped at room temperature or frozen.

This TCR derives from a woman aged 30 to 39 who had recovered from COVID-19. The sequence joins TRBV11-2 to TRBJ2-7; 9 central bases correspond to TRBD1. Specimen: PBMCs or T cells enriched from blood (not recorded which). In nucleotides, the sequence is TGTGCCAGCAGTTGGACAGGGGTAGCCTACGAGCAGTACTTC. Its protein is CASSWTGVAYEQYF.